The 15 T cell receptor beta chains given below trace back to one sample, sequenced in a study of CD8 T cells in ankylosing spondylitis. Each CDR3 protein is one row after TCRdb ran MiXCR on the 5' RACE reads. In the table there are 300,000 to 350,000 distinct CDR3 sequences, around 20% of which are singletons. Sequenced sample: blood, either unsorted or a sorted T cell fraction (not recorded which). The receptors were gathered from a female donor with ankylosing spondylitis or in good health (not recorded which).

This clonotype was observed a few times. CDR3 protein: CSVRGRATDTQYF. CDR3 DNA sequence: TGCAGCGTCCGTGGGAGGGCAACAGATACGCAGTATTTT. The chain is built from TRBV29-1 and TRBJ2-3; the match to TRBD2 covers 7 bases. Per the germline V gene, CDR1 is SQVTM and CDR2 is ANQGSEA. V dropped 6 bases and J dropped 3; count of bases not matched to a gene: 6. The CDR3 is 13 residues long.

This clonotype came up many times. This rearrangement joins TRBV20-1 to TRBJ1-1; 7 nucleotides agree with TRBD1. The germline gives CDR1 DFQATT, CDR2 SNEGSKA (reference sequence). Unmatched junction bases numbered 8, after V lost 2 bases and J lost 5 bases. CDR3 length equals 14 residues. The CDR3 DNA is TGCAGTGCTAGATCACAGGGGCGGTGGACTGAAGCTTTCTTT. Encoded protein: CSARSQGRWTEAFF.

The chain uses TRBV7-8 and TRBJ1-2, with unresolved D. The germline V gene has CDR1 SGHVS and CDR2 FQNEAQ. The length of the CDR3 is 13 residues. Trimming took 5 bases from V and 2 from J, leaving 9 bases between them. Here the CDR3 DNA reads TGTGCCAGCAGCCCTATGGGCAACTATGGCTACACCTTC. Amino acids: CASSPMGNYGYTF.

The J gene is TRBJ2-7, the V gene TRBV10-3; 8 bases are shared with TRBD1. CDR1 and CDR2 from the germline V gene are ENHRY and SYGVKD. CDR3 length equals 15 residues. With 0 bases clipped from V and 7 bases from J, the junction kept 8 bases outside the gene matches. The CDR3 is CAISESRGQAWEQYF. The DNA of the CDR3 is TGTGCCATCAGTGAGTCGAGGGGACAGGCCTGGGAGCAGTACTTC.

The CDR3 protein is CSVGTDGNTIYF. The CDR3 DNA follows: TGCAGCGTTGGAACAGATGGAAACACCATATATTTT. The rearrangement joins TRBV29-1 to TRBJ1-3; the D is unclear. The CDR3 loop spans 12 amino acids. CDR1 and CDR2 from the germline V gene are SQVTM and ANQGSEA. The V end was cut by 4 bases, the J end by 3 bases, with 7 bases between.

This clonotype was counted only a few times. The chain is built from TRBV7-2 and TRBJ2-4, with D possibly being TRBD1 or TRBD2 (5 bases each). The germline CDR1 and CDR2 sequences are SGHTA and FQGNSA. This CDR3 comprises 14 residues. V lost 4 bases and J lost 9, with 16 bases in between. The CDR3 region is CASSSGTLGSIQYF. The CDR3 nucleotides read TGTGCCAGCAGCTCGGGGACGCTAGGGAGCATTCAGTACTTC.

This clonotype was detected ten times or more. The CDR3 is CSARGALAGGPVADTQYF. CDR3 in DNA: TGCAGTGCTAGAGGAGCGCTAGCGGGAGGGCCGGTCGCAGATACGCAGTATTTT. V gene TRBV20-1 combines with J gene TRBJ2-3; TRBD2 matches 12 bases. In germline, CDR1 is DFQATT, CDR2 SNEGSKA (reference sequence). J was trimmed by 4 bases and V by 1 base; bases with no gene match: 12. This CDR3 comprises 18 residues.

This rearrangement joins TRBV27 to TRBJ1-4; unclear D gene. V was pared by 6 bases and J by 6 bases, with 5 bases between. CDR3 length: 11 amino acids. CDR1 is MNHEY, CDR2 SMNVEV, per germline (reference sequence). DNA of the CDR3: TGTGCCAGCAGGGGGTATGAAAAACTGTTTTTT. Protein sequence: CASRGYEKLFF.

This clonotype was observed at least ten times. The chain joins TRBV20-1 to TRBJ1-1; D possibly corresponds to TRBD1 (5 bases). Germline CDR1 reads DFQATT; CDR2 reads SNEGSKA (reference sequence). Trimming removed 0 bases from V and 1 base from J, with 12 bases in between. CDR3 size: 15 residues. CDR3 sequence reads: CSARDPGRANTEAFF. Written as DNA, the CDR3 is TGCAGTGCTAGAGATCCGGGCAGGGCGAACACTGAAGCTTTCTTT.

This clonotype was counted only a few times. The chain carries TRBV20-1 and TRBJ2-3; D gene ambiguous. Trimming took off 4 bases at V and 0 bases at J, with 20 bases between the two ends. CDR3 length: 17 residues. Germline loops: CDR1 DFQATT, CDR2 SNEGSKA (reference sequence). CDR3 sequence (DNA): TGCAGTGCTATATCCCCCCCGAGGTCCCCTAGCACAGATACGCAGTATTTT. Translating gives CSAISPPRSPSTDTQYF.

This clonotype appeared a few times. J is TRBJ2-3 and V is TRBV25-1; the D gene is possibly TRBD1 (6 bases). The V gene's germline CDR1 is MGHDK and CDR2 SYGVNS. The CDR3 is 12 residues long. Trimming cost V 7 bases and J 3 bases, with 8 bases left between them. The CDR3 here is CASKGGTDTQYF. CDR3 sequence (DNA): TGTGCCAGCAAAGGGGGAACAGATACGCAGTATTTT.

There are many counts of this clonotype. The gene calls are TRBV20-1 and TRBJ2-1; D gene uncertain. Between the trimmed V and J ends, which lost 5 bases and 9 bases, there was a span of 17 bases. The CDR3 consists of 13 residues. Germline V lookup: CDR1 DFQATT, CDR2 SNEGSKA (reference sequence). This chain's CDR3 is CSAQALEVGEQFF. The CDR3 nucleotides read TGCAGTGCTCAAGCGCTCGAGGTGGGTGAGCAGTTCTTC.

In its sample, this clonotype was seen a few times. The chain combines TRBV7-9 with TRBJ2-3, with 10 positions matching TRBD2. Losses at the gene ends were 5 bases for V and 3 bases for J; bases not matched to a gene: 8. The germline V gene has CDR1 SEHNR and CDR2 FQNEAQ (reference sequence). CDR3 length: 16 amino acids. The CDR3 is CASSGLVAGGTDTQYF. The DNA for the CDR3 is TGTGCCAGCAGCGGTTTGGTAGCGGGAGGAACAGATACGCAGTATTTT.

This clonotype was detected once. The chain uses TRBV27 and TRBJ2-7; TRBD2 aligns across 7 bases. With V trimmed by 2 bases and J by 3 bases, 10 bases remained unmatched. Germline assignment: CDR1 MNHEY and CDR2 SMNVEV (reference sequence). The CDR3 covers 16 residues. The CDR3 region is CASSLRYHRGDYEQYF. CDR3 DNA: TGTGCCAGCAGTTTAAGGTATCACCGGGGGGACTACGAGCAGTACTTC.

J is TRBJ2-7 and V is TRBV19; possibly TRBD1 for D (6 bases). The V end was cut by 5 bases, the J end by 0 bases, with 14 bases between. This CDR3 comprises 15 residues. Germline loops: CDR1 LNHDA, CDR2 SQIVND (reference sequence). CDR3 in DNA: TGTGCCAGTAGTCCCACTACAGGGATCTCCTACGAGCAGTACTTC. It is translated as CASSPTTGISYEQYF. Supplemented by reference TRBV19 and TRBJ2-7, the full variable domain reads DGGITQSPKYLFRKEGQNVTLSCEQNLNHDAMYWYRQDPGQGLRLIYYSQIVNDFQKGDIAEGYSVSREKKESFPLTVTSAQKNPTAFYLCASSPTTGISYEQYFGPGTRLTVT.